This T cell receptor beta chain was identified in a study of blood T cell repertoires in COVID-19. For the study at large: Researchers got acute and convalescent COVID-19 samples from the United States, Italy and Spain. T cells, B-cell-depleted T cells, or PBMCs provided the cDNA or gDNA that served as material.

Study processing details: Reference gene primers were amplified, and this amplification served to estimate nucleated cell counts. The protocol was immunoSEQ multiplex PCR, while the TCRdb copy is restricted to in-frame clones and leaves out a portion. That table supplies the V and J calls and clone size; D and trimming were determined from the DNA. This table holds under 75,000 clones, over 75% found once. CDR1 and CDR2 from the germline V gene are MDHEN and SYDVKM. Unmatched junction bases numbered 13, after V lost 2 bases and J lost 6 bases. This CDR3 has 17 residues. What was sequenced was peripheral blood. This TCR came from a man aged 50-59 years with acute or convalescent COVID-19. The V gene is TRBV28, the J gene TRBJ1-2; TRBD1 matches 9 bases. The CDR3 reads CASSLPLPGQGENGYTF. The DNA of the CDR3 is TGTGCCAGCAGTTTACCGCTCCCGGGACAGGGAGAGAATGGCTACACCTTC.